Below are 15 T cell receptor beta chains sequenced from a single sample in a study of cytomegalovirus exposure and HLA in healthy donors. The PCR ran on 60 Vbeta and 13 Jbeta primers. TCRdb keeps only in-frame clones here, not all; method: immunoSEQ multiplex PCR. This sample carries around 110,000 clones, 60% to 70% of them seen once, and the ten largest clones take 9.5%. Sequenced input: PBMCs. These receptors all come from a woman aged 40 to 49 in good health and CMV-seropositive.

V is TRBV10-3 and J is TRBJ2-7; D is possibly TRBD2 (6 bases). V lost 8 bases and J lost 6, with 17 bases in between. This CDR3 has 13 residues. CDR1 ENHRY and CDR2 SYGVKD come from the germline V gene. In DNA form, the CDR3 reads TGTGCCATCCAAGGTGGTGGAGGGCTCGAGCAGTACTTC. Protein sequence: CAIQGGGGLEQYF.

This clone has a handful of counts. The V call is TRBV30, the J call TRBJ1-2; D ambiguous. Germline V gives CDR1 GTSNPN, CDR2 SVGIG (reference sequence). Trimming pared 2 bases from V and 4 bases from J, leaving 2 bases between. This CDR3 is built from 10 residues. CDR3 sequence reads: CAWSRYGYTF. DNA for the CDR3: TGTGCCTGGAGTCGCTATGGCTACACCTTC.

The V gene is TRBV29-1, the J gene TRBJ2-1; 10 bases are a match to TRBD2. The CDR3 has 17 residues. The germline V gene encodes CDR1 SQVTM and CDR2 ANQGSEA. Germline trimming cut 3 bases from V and 10 bases from J; bases unmatched to any gene: 18. CDR3 nucleotides: TGCAGCGTTGATGGTCCCAGCGGGAGGGCCCCAGGGAAGGAGCAGTTCTTC. Amino acids: CSVDGPSGRAPGKEQFF.

The chain employs TRBV7-9 and TRBJ2-7; D gene uncertain. CDR1 SEHNR and CDR2 FQNEAQ come from the germline V gene (reference sequence). Trimming removed 5 bases at V and 0 bases at J, with 11 bases between. This CDR3 spans 14 amino acids. CDR3: CASSPPQTSYEQYF. The CDR3 nucleotides read TGTGCCAGCAGCCCCCCACAAACCTCCTACGAGCAGTACTTC. Variable domain in full (rest from reference TRBV7-9 and TRBJ2-7): DTGVSQNPRHKITKRGQNVTFRCDPISEHNRLYWYRQTLGQGPEFLTYFQNEAQLEKSRLLSDRFSAERPKGSFSTLEIQRTEQGDSAMYLCASSPPQTSYEQYFGPGTRLTVT.

The chain recombines TRBV7-3 with TRBJ2-7; a weak D match, TRBD1 (6 bases). CDR1 and CDR2 (germline): SGHTA, FQGTGA. Deletions cut 2 bases from V and 5 bases from J, with 13 bases between. CDR3 length: 14 amino acids. CDR3 coding DNA: TGTGCCAGCAGCTTAGCAGGGGTCAGCAACGAGCAGTACTTC. Protein: CASSLAGVSNEQYF.

The chain has TRBV6-5 and TRBJ1-1, with TRBD1 as a possible D gene (6 bases). V was shortened by 5 bases and J by 4 bases, with 17 bases between the two germline ends. CDR1 and CDR2 from the germline V gene are MNHEY and SVGAGI. This CDR3 is built from 15 residues. Written as DNA, the CDR3 is TGTGCCAGCAGTGGCTCAGGGGTAGGGGCCACTGAAGCTTTCTTT. Amino acids: CASSGSGVGATEAFF.

The rearrangement joins TRBV6-5 to TRBJ1-1; 9 bases fit TRBD1. Per germline, CDR1 MNHEY and CDR2 SVGAGI. CDR3 length: 13 residues. V shed 11 bases, J shed 4 bases, and the junction held 8 bases outside the gene matches. The CDR3: CAARRQGGTEAFF. The CDR3 DNA reads as TGTGCCGCAAGAAGACAGGGGGGCACTGAAGCTTTCTTT.

The V gene is TRBV5-5, the J gene TRBJ2-1, with 9 bases identical to TRBD1. Per germline, CDR1 SGHKS and CDR2 YYEKEE (reference sequence). The CDR3 covers 15 residues. V gave up 2 bases and J gave up 4 bases; unmatched junction bases: 4. Written as DNA, the CDR3 is TGTGCCAGCAGCTTAGGGGACAGGGATTACAATGAGCAGTTCTTC. Protein sequence: CASSLGDRDYNEQFF.

The chain has TRBV28 and TRBJ2-2, with 9 bases matching TRBD2. The germline V gene has CDR1 MDHEN and CDR2 SYDVKM. CDR3 length equals 14 residues. The V and J ends lost 6 bases and 6 bases, in that order; junction bases with no gene match: 5. CDR3 amino acids: CASSQAGGAGELFF. Here the CDR3 DNA reads TGTGCCAGCAGCCAAGCGGGAGGCGCCGGGGAGCTGTTTTTT.

The chain combines TRBV19 with TRBJ2-6; TRBD1 aligns across 10 bases. Trimming cost V 5 bases and J 0 bases; bases outside gene matches: 7. The CDR3 is made up of 18 amino acids. Germline CDR1 reads LNHDA; CDR2 reads SQIVND (reference sequence). As DNA, the CDR3 is TGTGCCAGTAGTTCCTGGACAGGGGGAGGCTCTGGGGCCAACGTCCTGACTTTC. It encodes CASSSWTGGGSGANVLTF.

This rearrangement joins TRBV7-6 to TRBJ1-3, with D possibly being TRBD1 (5 bases). The CDR3 covers 16 residues. V was cut by 4 bases and J by 2 bases, with 15 bases left in between. The germline V gene encodes CDR1 SGHVS and CDR2 FNYEAQ. This CDR3 reads CASSYGPRAAGNTIYF. CDR3 sequence (DNA): TGTGCCAGCAGCTATGGGCCCAGGGCTGCTGGAAACACCATATATTTT.

The sample holds a few counts of this clone. As DNA, the CDR3 is TGTGCCATCAGTGATATCCGAACTAGCGGGAGTGGCTACGAGCAGTACTTC. It translates to CAISDIRTSGSGYEQYF. The chain carries TRBV10-3 and TRBJ2-7, with TRBD2 identical over 11 bases. The J segment lost 3 bases and the V segment lost 3 bases, leaving 10 bases of the junction unmatched. This CDR3 is 17 amino acids long. The V gene's germline CDR1 is ENHRY and CDR2 SYGVKD.

The rearrangement joins TRBV5-1 to TRBJ2-7, with 9 bases identical to TRBD1. The trim removed 4 bases at V and 5 bases at J, leaving 7 bases unmatched. Germline V gives CDR1 SGHRS, CDR2 YFSETQ. The CDR3 consists of 14 residues. The CDR3 DNA is TGCGCCAGCAGCCCTAGGACAGGGGACGACGAGCAGTACTTC. Translating gives CASSPRTGDDEQYF.

The V call is TRBV27, the J call TRBJ2-2, with D possibly matching TRBD1 (5 bases). In germline, CDR1 is MNHEY, CDR2 SMNVEV (reference sequence). There are 13 residues in the CDR3. With 3 bases removed from V and 6 bases from J, the gap between germline ends came to 8 bases. In nucleotides, the CDR3 is TGTGCCAGCAGTTTCACAGGCTCCGGGGAGCTGTTTTTT. Its protein product is CASSFTGSGELFF.

This clone was found once. The genes are TRBV11-1 and TRBJ2-1, with 12 bases identical to TRBD2. The CDR3 has 19 amino acids. CDR1 is SGHAT, CDR2 FQDESV, per germline (reference sequence). The V and J ends lost 2 bases and 2 bases, in that order; junction bases with no gene match: 10. Here the CDR3 DNA reads TGTGCCAGCAGCTTATCTAGCGGGAGGGCCGGATGGACCTACAATGAGCAGTTCTTC. Its protein is CASSLSSGRAGWTYNEQFF.